This TCR beta chain was recorded in a study of blood T cell repertoires in COVID-19 (dated by TCRdb to about 2020). Describing the broader study: Samples from collaborators originated in the United States, Italy and Spain and spanned both the acute and convalescent phases of COVID-19. The material from the prospective study consisted of cDNA or gDNA derived from T cells, B-cell-depleted T cells, or PBMCs. Subjects who had been exposed to COVID-19, were actively infected with it, or had recovered from it provided the deeply sampled blood TCRbeta repertoires that made up the dataset. A freely available public database, intended as a resource for researchers studying the immune response to SARS-CoV-2, is where the repertoires were released. The samples were drawn from two sources: the first 160 participants of the ongoing ImmuneRACE study, and 1,000 to 1,500 subjects contributed by 6 global collaborators. Sample metadata almost always included a de-identified subject ID, COVID-19 status, age in years and sex. Where HLA class I and class II types were available, the types were taken from metadata supplied by the sample provider, not from assay-based typing. Findings and caveats that apply to the study as a whole: Clinical and demographic metadata were provided uncurated, with the amount varying by source and participant.

Participants in the prospective study were enrolled through a virtual design, were aged about 18 to 100 years, and lived in some 24 United States geographic areas. Cohort assignment in the prospective study relied on participant-reported clinical history from a screening survey and a study questionnaire. Mobile phlebotomists in the prospective study collected whole blood, serum and a nasopharyngeal or oropharyngeal swab from every participant. Additional blood draws and questionnaires over a 2-month period could optionally be provided by prospective study participants. Blood samples from the prospective study were shipped frozen or at room temperature prior to DNA extraction. CDR1 and CDR2, looked up from the germline V gene, are SGHAT and FQNNGV. From its cysteine to its phenylalanine, the CDR3 spans 15 amino acids. The CDR3 DNA has 45 bases and is translated from base 1. At the junction V is shortened by 0 bases and J by 0 bases, with 8 bases in between.

Concerning this clone: Its antigen remains undetermined. Base qualities are missing; no much larger clone stands one base away.

TCRbeta CDR3 regions were amplified from genomic DNA using the immunoSEQ Assay, a bias-controlled multiplex PCR. Per the source publication's procedure: The number of nucleated cells in each sample was estimated from the amplification of reference gene primers within the assay. To quantify the absolute abundance of each unique TCRbeta CDR3 rearrangement, sequence reads were collapsed and filtered. For each sample, productive Simpson clonality was calculated as the square root of Simpson's diversity index across productive rearrangements. TCRdb stores this immuneACCESS table with in-frame sequences only. Part of the clones is absent; in the studies checked, under half of the shortfall reflects unresolved V genes, and no reason is known for the rest. D and trimming were read from the DNA, whereas the V and J calls and clone size are those reported in that table. A total of about 260,000 clones appear in this sample, 75% to 90% of them only once. The top ten hold over 4% of the sample.

This chain is built from TRBV11-2 and TRBJ1-1, with the D gene uncertain. This clonotype was sampled from a woman in her 30s with acute COVID-19. Source material: PBMCs or T cells enriched from blood (not recorded which). The bases are TGTGCCAGCAGCTTAGATCTTGGGCTGAACACTGAAGCTTTCTTT. Its translation is CASSLDLGLNTEAFF.